The 10 T cell receptor beta chains given below trace back to one sample, sequenced in a study of response to subunit inactivated influenza vaccine. Each CDR3 protein gets one entry after TCRdb re-called the RT-PCR reads with MiXCR. The data hold fewer than 700,000 distinct CDR3 sequences, with over 10% observed a single time. Sample: PBMCs from blood, taken around seven weeks after vaccination. The source is a middle-aged man who received an inactivated influenza vaccine.

The chain uses TRBV7-2 and TRBJ2-5, with D uncertain. The germline CDR1 and CDR2 sequences are SGHTA and FQGNSA. Trimming took off 1 base at V and 4 bases at J, with 7 bases between the two ends. This CDR3 is built from 13 residues. The CDR3 is CASSLVVGETQYF. Written as DNA, the CDR3 is TGTGCCAGCAGCTTAGTAGTGGGAGAGACCCAGTACTTC.

This clonotype was recorded a few times. The chain carries TRBV5-1 and TRBJ2-2; the D is unclear. Germline values: CDR1 SGHRS, CDR2 YFSETQ. Trimming took off 1 base at V and 5 bases at J, with 12 bases between the two ends. The CDR3 runs 15 residues. CDR3 DNA sequence: TGCGCCAGCAGCTTGTATGCCACGGATACCGGGGAGCTGTTTTTT. Protein product: CASSLYATDTGELFF.

The chain recombines TRBV5-5 with TRBJ2-5; D ambiguous. V gave up 4 bases and J gave up 1 base, with 11 bases separating them. The CDR3 totals 14 residues. Germline CDR1 SGHKS, CDR2 YYEKEE (reference sequence). This CDR3 is CASSPLRTQETQYF. The CDR3 bases are TGTGCCAGCAGCCCCCTGAGGACCCAAGAGACCCAGTACTTC.

This clonotype has just a few counts. This rearrangement joins TRBV12-3 or TRBV12-4 to TRBJ2-5; TRBD2 matches at 7 bases. J gave up 4 bases and V 3 bases, and 5 bases lay outside the gene matches. This CDR3 region has 14 residues. CDR3 amino acids: CASSLGGEGETQYF. The CDR3 DNA sequence: TGTGCCAGCAGTTTGGGGGGGGAGGGAGAGACCCAGTACTTC.

In its sample, this clonotype was seen many times. The chain combines TRBV29-1 with TRBJ2-2; tentative D call: TRBD2 (5 bases). In germline, CDR1 is SQVTM, CDR2 ANQGSEA. This CDR3 region has 13 residues. The ends were cut back, 5 bases at V and 0 bases at J, with 7 bases in the middle. CDR3 sequence (DNA): TGCAGCGTTCTCGGGGCGAACACCGGGGAGCTGTTTTTT. Its protein is CSVLGANTGELFF.

In its sample, this clonotype was seen a few times. The CDR3 loop is CASSGAGDEQFF. In DNA, the CDR3 is TGCGCCAGCAGTGGGGCAGGGGACGAGCAGTTCTTC. The rearrangement uses TRBV10-2 and TRBJ2-1; a weak D match, TRBD1 (6 bases). The V end lost 4 bases, the J end lost 10 bases, and 11 bases lay between the germline ends. Germline assignment: CDR1 WSHSY and CDR2 SAAADI. The CDR3 has 12 residues.

This clonotype was detected only a few times. The J gene is TRBJ2-6, the V gene TRBV20-1; no clear D gene. Germline values: CDR1 DFQATT, CDR2 SNEGSKA (reference sequence). CDR3 length: 13 residues. The germline V and J ends were trimmed by 5 bases and 4 bases, with 9 bases remaining between them. The CDR3 sequence: CSAPTGGANVLTF. The CDR3 nucleotides are TGCAGTGCTCCTACCGGGGGGGCCAACGTCCTGACTTTC.

CDR3 sequence reads: CASSPGSLNTEAFF. The DNA for the CDR3 is TGTGCCAGCAGCCCCGGATCCCTGAACACTGAAGCTTTCTTT. The chain is built from TRBV7-6 and TRBJ1-1; no reliable D call. The ends were cut back, 5 bases at V and 0 bases at J, with 10 bases in the middle. CDR3 length: 14 amino acids. In germline, CDR1 is SGHVS, CDR2 FNYEAQ. The entire variable domain, with the rest obtained from reference TRBV7-6 and TRBJ1-1, is as follows: GAGVSQSPRYKVTKRGQDVALRCDPISGHVSLYWYRQALGQGPEFLTYFNYEAQQDKSGLPNDRFSAERPEGSISTLTIQRTEQRDSAMYRCASSPGSLNTEAFFGQGTRLTVV.

V is TRBV20-1 and J is TRBJ2-1, with 9 bases fitting TRBD2. The CDR3 has 11 residues. The ends lost 3 bases at V and 12 bases at J; junction bases unmatched: 3. Germline loops: CDR1 DFQATT, CDR2 SNEGSKA (reference sequence). The CDR3 nucleotides read TGCAGTGCTAGGGGACTAGCCTGGCAGTTCTTC. Protein product: CSARGLAWQFF.

The V gene is TRBV28, the J gene TRBJ2-1; 7 bases match TRBD1. Germline CDR1 reads MDHEN; CDR2 reads SYDVKM. With V trimmed by 5 bases and J by 1 base, 5 bases remained unmatched. This CDR3 is built from 15 residues. CDR3 bases: TGTGCCAGCAGTCCACAGGGGACATCCTACAATGAGCAGTTCTTC. Its protein product is CASSPQGTSYNEQFF. The full variable domain, with the rest looked up from reference TRBV28 and TRBJ2-1, is DVKVTQSSRYLVKRTGEKVFLECVQDMDHENMFWYRQDPGLGLRLIYFSYDVKMKEKGDIPEGYSVSREKKERFSLILESASTNQTSMYLCASSPQGTSYNEQFFGPGTRLTVL.